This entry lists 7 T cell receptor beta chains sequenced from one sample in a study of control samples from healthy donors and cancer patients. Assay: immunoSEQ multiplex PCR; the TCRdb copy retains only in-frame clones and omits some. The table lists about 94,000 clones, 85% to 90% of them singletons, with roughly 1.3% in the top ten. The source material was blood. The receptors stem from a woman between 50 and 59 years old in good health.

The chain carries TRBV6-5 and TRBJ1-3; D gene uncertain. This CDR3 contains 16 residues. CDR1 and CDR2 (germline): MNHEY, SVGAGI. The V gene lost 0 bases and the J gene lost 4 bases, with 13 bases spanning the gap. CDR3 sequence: CASSYSRWLRGNTIYF. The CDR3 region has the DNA TGTGCCAGCAGTTACTCGAGATGGCTCCGAGGAAACACCATATATTTT.

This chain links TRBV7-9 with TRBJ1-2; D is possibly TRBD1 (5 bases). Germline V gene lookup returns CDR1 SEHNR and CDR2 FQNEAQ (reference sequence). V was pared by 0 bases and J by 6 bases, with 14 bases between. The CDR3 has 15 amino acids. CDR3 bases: TGTGCCAGCAGCTTAGCGCTAGGGGCGGGCGATGGCTACACCTTC. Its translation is CASSLALGAGDGYTF.

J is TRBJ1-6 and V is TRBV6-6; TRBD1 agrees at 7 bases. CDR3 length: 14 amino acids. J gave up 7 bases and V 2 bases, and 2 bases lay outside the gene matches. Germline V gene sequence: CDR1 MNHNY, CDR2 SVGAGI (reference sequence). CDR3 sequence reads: CASSYRGQNSPLHF. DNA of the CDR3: TGTGCCAGCAGTTACAGGGGGCAGAATTCACCCCTCCACTTT.

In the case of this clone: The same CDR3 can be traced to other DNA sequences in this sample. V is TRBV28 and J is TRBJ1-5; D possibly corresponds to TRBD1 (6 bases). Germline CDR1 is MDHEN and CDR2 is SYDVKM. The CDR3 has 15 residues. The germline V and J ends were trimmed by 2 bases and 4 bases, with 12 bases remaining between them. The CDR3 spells CASSLTGTSNQPQHF. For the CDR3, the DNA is TGTGCCAGCAGTTTAACAGGGACTAGTAATCAGCCCCAGCATTTT.

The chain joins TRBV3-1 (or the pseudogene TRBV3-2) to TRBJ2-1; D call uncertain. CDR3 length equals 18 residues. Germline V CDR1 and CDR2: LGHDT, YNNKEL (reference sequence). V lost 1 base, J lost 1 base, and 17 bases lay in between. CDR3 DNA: TGTGCCAGCAGCCAAGGGCCCTTTAGGAGTCAGTCCTACAATGAGCAGTTCTTC. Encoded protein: CASSQGPFRSQSYNEQFF.

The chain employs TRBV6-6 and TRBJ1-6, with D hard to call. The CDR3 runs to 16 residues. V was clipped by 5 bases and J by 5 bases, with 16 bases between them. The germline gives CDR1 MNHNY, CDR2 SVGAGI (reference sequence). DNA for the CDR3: TGTGCCAGCAGTCCCCTGGGCACGGAGGATAATTCACCCCTCCACTTT. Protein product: CASSPLGTEDNSPLHF.

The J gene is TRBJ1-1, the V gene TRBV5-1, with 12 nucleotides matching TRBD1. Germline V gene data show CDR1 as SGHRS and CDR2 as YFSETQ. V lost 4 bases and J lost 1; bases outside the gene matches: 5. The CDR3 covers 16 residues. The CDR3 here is CASSPGQGAGNTEAFF. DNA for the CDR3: TGCGCCAGCAGCCCGGGACAGGGGGCAGGGAACACTGAAGCTTTCTTT.